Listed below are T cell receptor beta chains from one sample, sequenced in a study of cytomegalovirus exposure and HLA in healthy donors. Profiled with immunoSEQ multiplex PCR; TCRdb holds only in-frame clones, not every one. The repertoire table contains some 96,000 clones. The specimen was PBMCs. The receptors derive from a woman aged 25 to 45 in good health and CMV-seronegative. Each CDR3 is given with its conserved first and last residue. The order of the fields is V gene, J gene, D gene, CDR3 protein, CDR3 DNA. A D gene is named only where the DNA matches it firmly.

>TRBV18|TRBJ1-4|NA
CASSPRAPTNEKLFF
TGTGCCAGCTCACCTCGAGCACCAACTAATGAAAAACTGTTTTTT
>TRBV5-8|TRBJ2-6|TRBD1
CASSLGQGHSGANVLTF
TGTGCCAGCAGCTTGGGACAGGGGCACTCTGGGGCCAACGTCCTGACTTTC
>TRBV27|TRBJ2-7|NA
CASSPSRGQIPYEQYF
TGTGCCAGCAGTCCGAGCAGGGGCCAAATTCCCTACGAGCAGTACTTC
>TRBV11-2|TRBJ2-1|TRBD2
CASSHGGYEQFF
TGTGCCAGCAGCCACGGGGGGTATGAGCAGTTCTTC
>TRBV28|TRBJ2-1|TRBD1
CASSLNPRSRQGYSNEQFF
TGTGCCAGCAGTTTGAACCCGAGATCCCGACAGGGGTACTCGAATGAGCAGTTCTTC
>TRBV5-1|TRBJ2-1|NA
CASSPDSSSYNEQFF
TGCGCCAGCAGCCCTGACTCAAGCTCCTACAATGAGCAGTTCTTC
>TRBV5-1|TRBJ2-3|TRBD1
CASSIGQGASTDTQYF
TGCGCCAGCAGCATCGGACAGGGGGCTAGCACAGATACGCAGTATTTT
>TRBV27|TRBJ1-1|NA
CASTPMPSGLTEAFF
TGTGCCAGCACTCCGATGCCCTCTGGGCTTACTGAAGCTTTCTTT
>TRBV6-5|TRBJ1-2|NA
CASSSPGQNYGYTF
TGTGCCAGCAGTTCCCCTGGACAGAACTATGGCTACACCTTC
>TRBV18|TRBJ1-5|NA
CASSPGGWGQPQHF
TGTGCCAGCTCACCGGGGGGGTGGGGTCAGCCCCAGCATTTT
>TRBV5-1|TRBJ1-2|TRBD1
CASSLGQGSGYTF
TGCGCCAGCAGCTTAGGACAGGGGAGCGGCTACACCTTC
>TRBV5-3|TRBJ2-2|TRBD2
CARSLVGSGAYTGELFF
TGTGCCAGAAGCTTGGTTGGTAGCGGGGCCTACACCGGGGAGCTGTTTTTT
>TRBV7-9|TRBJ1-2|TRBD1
CASSPGTDYGYTF
TGTGCCAGCAGCCCCGGGACAGACTATGGCTACACCTTC
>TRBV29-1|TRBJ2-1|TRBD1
CSVETGWTGVDNEQFF
TGCAGCGTTGAAACTGGTTGGACAGGGGTGGACAATGAGCAGTTCTTC
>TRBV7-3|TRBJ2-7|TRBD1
CASSFGQGEEQYF
TGTGCCAGCAGCTTCGGACAGGGCGAAGAGCAGTACTTC
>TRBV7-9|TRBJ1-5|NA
CASRSEGGNQPQHF
TGTGCCAGCAGGAGTGAGGGGGGCAATCAGCCCCAGCATTTT
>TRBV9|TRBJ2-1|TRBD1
CASSVDRGVVQFF
TGTGCCAGCAGCGTAGACAGGGGGGTAGTGCAGTTCTTC
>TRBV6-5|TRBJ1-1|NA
CASSYGTRGNTEAFF
TGTGCCAGCAGTTACGGGACGCGGGGAAACACTGAAGCTTTCTTT
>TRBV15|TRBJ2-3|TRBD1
CATSRDSQGAVDTQYF
TGTGCCACCAGCAGAGATTCCCAGGGGGCGGTAGATACGCAGTATTTT
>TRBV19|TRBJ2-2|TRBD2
CASRPPGLAGVGGELFF
TGTGCCAGTAGGCCCCCGGGACTAGCGGGAGTGGGCGGGGAGCTGTTTTTT
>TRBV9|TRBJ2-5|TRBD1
CASSGQGQETQYF
TGTGCCAGCAGCGGACAGGGACAAGAGACCCAGTACTTC
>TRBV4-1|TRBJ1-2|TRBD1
CASSQDAPDRVREDGYTF
TGCGCCAGCAGCCAAGATGCCCCGGACAGGGTGAGGGAAGATGGCTACACCTTC
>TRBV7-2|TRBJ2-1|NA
CASSLTGVGEQFF
TGTGCCAGCAGCTTAACGGGAGTTGGTGAGCAGTTCTTC
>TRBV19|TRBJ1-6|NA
CASSNQGNSPLHF
TGTGCCAGTAGTAACCAGGGTAATTCACCCCTCCACTTT
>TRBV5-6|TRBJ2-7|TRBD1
CASSFYTGGNYEQYF
TGTGCCAGCAGCTTCTACACAGGGGGAAACTACGAGCAGTACTTC
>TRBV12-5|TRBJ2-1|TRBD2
CASGFRGLAETYNEQFF
TGTGCTAGTGGTTTTCGGGGACTAGCGGAAACCTACAATGAGCAGTTCTTC
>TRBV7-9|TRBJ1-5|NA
CASSFSRGFPDGGQPQHF
TGTGCCAGCAGCTTCTCAAGGGGTTTTCCCGACGGGGGTCAGCCCCAGCATTTT
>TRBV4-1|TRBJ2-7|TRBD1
CASSQEGQGGFRYF
TGCGCCAGCAGCCAAGAGGGACAGGGAGGTTTTCGGTACTTC
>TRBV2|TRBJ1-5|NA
CASSEGSYQPQHF
TGTGCCAGCAGTGAGGGCAGTTATCAGCCCCAGCATTTT
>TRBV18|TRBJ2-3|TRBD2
CASSPNPAGGTDTQYF
TGTGCCAGCTCACCAAATCCGGCGGGGGGCACAGATACGCAGTATTTT
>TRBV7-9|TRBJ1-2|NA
CASSSNSYGYTF
TGTGCCAGCAGTTCCAACAGCTATGGCTACACCTTC
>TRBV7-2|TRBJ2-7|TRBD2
CASTVTGTSGPREQYF
TGTGCCAGCACCGTCACCGGGACTAGCGGACCTAGGGAGCAGTACTTC
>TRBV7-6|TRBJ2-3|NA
CASSLAGRGADTQYF
TGTGCCAGCAGCTTAGCGGGCAGGGGAGCAGATACGCAGTATTTT
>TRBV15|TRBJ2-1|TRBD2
CATSRDGGGNEQFF
TGTGCCACCAGCAGAGATGGGGGGGGGAATGAGCAGTTCTTC
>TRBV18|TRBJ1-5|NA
CASSPVGSQGTQPQHF
TGTGCCAGCTCACCAGTTGGATCGCAGGGTACTCAGCCCCAGCATTTT
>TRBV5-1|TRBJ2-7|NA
CASSWGTAYEQYF
TGCGCCAGCAGCTGGGGGACTGCCTACGAGCAGTACTTC
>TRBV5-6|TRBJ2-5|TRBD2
CASSATSGSQETQYF
TGTGCCAGCAGCGCTACTAGCGGGAGCCAAGAGACCCAGTACTTC
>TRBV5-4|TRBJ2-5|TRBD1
CASKGQDSGETQYF
TGTGCCAGCAAAGGACAGGACTCAGGGGAGACCCAGTACTTC
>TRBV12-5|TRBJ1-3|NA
CASALGAGSIYF
TGTGCTAGTGCTCTGGGGGCTGGTTCAATATATTTT
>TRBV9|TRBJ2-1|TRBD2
CASSVDGGAYNEQFF
TGTGCCAGCAGCGTAGACGGGGGGGCCTACAATGAGCAGTTCTTC
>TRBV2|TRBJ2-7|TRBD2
CASSAAGGENPYEQYF
TGTGCCAGCAGTGCGGCCGGGGGGGAAAACCCCTACGAGCAGTACTTC
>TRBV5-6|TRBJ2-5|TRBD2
CASSFGRVVETQYF
TGTGCCAGCAGCTTCGGGAGGGTCGTCGAGACCCAGTACTTC
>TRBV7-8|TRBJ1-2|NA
CASSLVRVTYGYTF
TGTGCCAGCAGCTTAGTCAGGGTGACCTATGGCTACACCTTC
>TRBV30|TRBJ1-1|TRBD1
CAWSLIIYRGDTEAFF
TGTGCCTGGAGCTTAATAATCTACAGGGGAGACACTGAAGCTTTCTTT